This passage covers 20 T cell receptor beta chains from one sample sequenced in a study of cytomegalovirus exposure and HLA in healthy donors. PCR was performed using 60 Vbeta and 13 Jbeta primers. Profiling relied on immunoSEQ multiplex PCR, and the TCRdb table lists in-frame clones only, not all of them. The sample lists about 190,000 clones; 75% to 90% were seen once. The sequencing sample was made of PBMCs. The receptor source for this set is a man aged 25-45 years in good health and CMV-seronegative.

This clone was observed a single time. No conserved phenylalanine or tryptophan is present at the end of the CDR3, so a read error is the likely explanation. The V call is TRBV7-2, the J call TRBJ2-7, with D maybe TRBD1 (6 bases). CDR3 size: 14 residues. V lost 6 bases to trimming and J lost 5 bases, with 17 bases between them. Germline V lookup: CDR1 SGHTA, CDR2 FQGNSA. The CDR3 spells CASSSGTKGHEQYL. The CDR3 DNA reads TGTGCCAGCAGTTCCGGGACAAAAGGACACGAGCAGTACCTC.

The rearrangement joins TRBV7-9 to TRBJ2-7; TRBD1 matches at 9 bases. Germline CDR1 SEHNR, CDR2 FQNEAQ (reference sequence). The CDR3 contains 18 residues. V trimming: 3 bases; J trimming: 4 bases; junction bases outside the gene matches: 16. The CDR3 region is CASSLGRGQGFLVYEQYF. In DNA, the CDR3 is TGTGCCAGCAGCTTGGGCCGAGGACAGGGGTTTCTAGTTTACGAGCAGTACTTC.

J is TRBJ2-7 and V is TRBV5-1; TRBD1 aligns across 9 bases. CDR1 is SGHRS, CDR2 YFSETQ, per germline. V dropped 5 bases and J dropped 5; count of bases not matched to a gene: 11. The CDR3 loop spans 15 amino acids. The DNA for the CDR3 is TGCGCCAGCAGAAAAACCGGGACAGGGAGCAACGAGCAGTACTTC. Translated: CASRKTGTGSNEQYF.

The chain recombines TRBV28 with TRBJ2-3; D possibly corresponds to TRBD1 (6 bases). CDR3 size: 14 residues. From germline, CDR1 is MDHEN and CDR2 SYDVKM. The germline V and J ends were trimmed by 8 bases and 1 base, with 13 bases remaining between them. The CDR3 nucleotides are TGTGCCAGCGGTGAGGACAGTCGCACAGATACGCAGTATTTT. Translation gives CASGEDSRTDTQYF.

V usage is TRBV5-1 and J usage is TRBJ2-2; 7 nucleotides agree with TRBD1. The V and J ends lost 0 bases and 0 bases, in that order; junction bases with no gene match: 2. This CDR3 has 16 amino acids. Germline CDR1 is SGHRS and CDR2 is YFSETQ. CDR3 sequence: CASSLAQGSNTGELFF. CDR3 nucleotides: TGCGCCAGCAGCTTGGCACAGGGGTCGAACACCGGGGAGCTGTTTTTT.

The V call is TRBV7-9, the J call TRBJ2-2, with TRBD2 identical over 8 bases. CDR3 length: 16 amino acids. V was clipped by 5 bases and J by 6 bases; unmatched bases: 11. CDR1 is SEHNR, CDR2 FQNEAQ, per germline (reference sequence). The CDR3 bases are TGTGCCAGCAGCCAAACGGGAGGGGGGCCGGCCGGGGAGCTGTTTTTT. Translated: CASSQTGGGPAGELFF.

Concerning this clone itself: Mismatch with germline at one junction end may stem from a read error. The chain employs TRBV7-2 and TRBJ1-5, with 8 bases that match TRBD1. Germline V CDR1 and CDR2: SGHTA, FQGNSA. This CDR3 has 15 amino acids. CDR3 loop: CASSMDRAGNQSQHF. The CDR3 DNA reads as TGTGCCAGCAGTATGGACAGGGCAGGGAATCAGTCCCAGCATTTT. Based on the CDR3 plus reference TRBV7-2 and TRBJ1-5, the full variable domain is GAGVSQSPSNKVTEKGKDVELRCDPISGHTALYWYRQSLGQGLEFLIYFQGNSAPDKSGLPSDRFSAERTGGSVSTLTIQRTQQEDSAVYLCASSMDRAGNQSQHFGDGTRLSIL.

V is TRBV5-1 and J is TRBJ2-3; D uncertain. The CDR3 has 15 amino acids. The V end lost 0 bases, the J end lost 1 base, and 9 bases lay between the germline ends. The germline CDR1 and CDR2 sequences are SGHRS and YFSETQ. This CDR3 is CASSLGAPGTDTQYF. The CDR3 bases are TGCGCCAGCAGCTTGGGGGCTCCTGGCACAGATACGCAGTATTTT.

The CDR3 coding sequence is TGCGCCAGCAGCCCGACTAGCGGGGGGTCCGGGGAGCTGTTTTTT. Translated, it gives CASSPTSGGSGELFF. The chain recombines TRBV5-1 with TRBJ2-2; 13 bases line up with TRBD2. V shed 4 bases, J shed 6 bases, and the junction held 3 bases outside the gene matches. Per the germline V gene, CDR1 is SGHRS and CDR2 is YFSETQ. CDR3 size: 15 residues. The variable domain in full, completed from reference TRBV5-1 and TRBJ2-2, reads KAGVTQTPRYLIKTRGQQVTLSCSPISGHRSVSWYQQTPGQGLQFLFEYFSETQRNKGNFPGRFSGRQFSNSRSEMNVSTLELGDSALYLCASSPTSGGSGELFFGEGSRLTVL.

This clone was counted a single time. This chain joins TRBV7-8 and TRBJ2-5; TRBD1 might be the D (5 bases). Trimming removed 5 bases at V and 5 bases at J, with 18 bases between. Germline CDR1 is SGHVS and CDR2 is FQNEAQ. The length of the CDR3 is 15 residues. The CDR3, as DNA: TGTGCCAGCAGCACCCTCGACAGACGAAAGGAGACCCAGTACTTC. It translates to CASSTLDRRKETQYF.

This clone has just a few counts. The V call is TRBV6-1, the J call TRBJ2-3, with D perhaps matching TRBD1 (5 bases). The CDR3 contains 11 residues. V was shortened by 8 bases and J by 6 bases, with 9 bases between the two germline ends. Germline CDR1 MNHNS, CDR2 SASEGT. The CDR3 loop reads CASGAVDTQYF. CDR3 coding DNA: TGTGCCAGCGGGGCTGTCGATACGCAGTATTTT.

The chain joins TRBV7-6 to TRBJ1-4; TRBD1 matches 7 bases. Germline values: CDR1 SGHVS, CDR2 FNYEAQ. The CDR3 sequence is 15 residues long. V trimming: 4 bases; J trimming: 4 bases; junction bases outside the gene matches: 6. The CDR3 bases are TGTGCCAGCAGCTCGACGACAGGGCGTAATGAAAAACTGTTTTTT. Protein sequence: CASSSTTGRNEKLFF. Full variable domain (missing parts from reference TRBV7-6 and TRBJ1-4): GAGVSQSPRYKVTKRGQDVALRCDPISGHVSLYWYRQALGQGPEFLTYFNYEAQQDKSGLPNDRFSAERPEGSISTLTIQRTEQRDSAMYRCASSSTTGRNEKLFFGSGTQLSVL.

The CDR3 nucleotides are TGCGCCAGCAGTGAGTCGAGGGGGGGGAGCACAGATACGCAGTATTTT. The encoded protein is CASSESRGGSTDTQYF. This chain links TRBV10-1 with TRBJ2-3; tentative D call: TRBD2 (7 bases). V was clipped by 0 bases and J by 0 bases, with 10 bases between them. Germline-derived CDR1 and CDR2 are WNHNN and SYGVQD (reference sequence). The CDR3 sequence is 16 residues long.

The chain carries TRBV10-3 and TRBJ1-1; the D gene is possibly TRBD1 (6 bases). CDR3 size: 13 residues. V lost 6 bases, J lost 2 bases, and 10 bases lay in between. Germline V lookup: CDR1 ENHRY, CDR2 SYGVKD. CDR3 residues: CAISTGLNTEAFF. CDR3 in DNA: TGTGCCATCAGCACAGGGTTAAACACTGAAGCTTTCTTT.

The rearrangement links TRBV27 to TRBJ1-2; the D gene is possibly TRBD1 (5 bases). Looked up from germline, CDR1 is MNHEY and CDR2 is SMNVEV (reference sequence). This CDR3 region has 15 residues. V lost 2 bases and J lost 3, with 13 bases in between. In nucleotides, the CDR3 is TGTGCCAGCAGTTTAGCCGGGGGGGGTTACTATGGCTACACCTTC. It is translated as CASSLAGGGYYGYTF.

The V gene is TRBV5-4, the J gene TRBJ1-6; D is perhaps TRBD1 (5 bases). Per the germline V gene, CDR1 is SGHNT and CDR2 is YYREEE (reference sequence). The CDR3 contains 18 residues. Trimming removed 4 bases from V and 2 bases from J, with 19 bases in between. CDR3 residues: CASSHLGAGSAYNSPLHF. The CDR3 DNA reads TGTGCCAGCAGCCATCTAGGGGCAGGGTCAGCCTATAATTCACCCCTCCACTTT.

This clone has only one observation. This sequence joins TRBV4-1 and TRBJ2-7, with D possibly being TRBD1 (6 bases). This CDR3 has 14 residues. Germline CDR1 and CDR2: MGHRA and YSYEKL. V was shortened by 0 bases and J by 7 bases, with 13 bases between the two germline ends. This CDR3 reads CASSQDQGIREQYF. The CDR3 DNA follows: TGCGCCAGCAGCCAAGATCAGGGGATTCGAGAGCAGTACTTC.

The chain carries TRBV19 and TRBJ2-7; 7 bases are shared with TRBD1. The CDR3 is made up of 13 amino acids. The junction had 16 bases not matched to a gene; V was cut back by 9 bases and J by 11 bases. Germline V gene sequence: CDR1 LNHDA, CDR2 SQIVND (reference sequence). The CDR3 DNA sequence: TGTGCCAGCCCCCCTCGGGCTAACAGGGGAAAGTACTTC. This gives the protein CASPPRANRGKYF.

The chain recombines TRBV7-9 with TRBJ2-7; possibly TRBD2 for D (6 bases). With 5 bases removed from V and 4 bases from J, the gap between germline ends came to 15 bases. CDR1 is SEHNR, CDR2 FQNEAQ, per germline (reference sequence). The CDR3 loop spans 14 amino acids. CDR3 in DNA: TGTGCCAGCAGCCATAGAACGGCGGGGTACGAGCAGTACTTC. As protein: CASSHRTAGYEQYF. Full variable domain (outside the CDR3, taken from reference TRBV7-9 and TRBJ2-7): DTGVSQNPRHKITKRGQNVTFRCDPISEHNRLYWYRQTLGQGPEFLTYFQNEAQLEKSRLLSDRFSAERPKGSFSTLEIQRTEQGDSAMYLCASSHRTAGYEQYFGPGTRLTVT.

The chain links TRBV27 to TRBJ2-2, with TRBD2 identical over 8 bases. The CDR3 loop spans 16 amino acids. V lost 3 bases to trimming and J lost 15 bases; unmatched junction nucleotides: 18. CDR1 is MNHEY, CDR2 SMNVEV, per germline (reference sequence). The CDR3 DNA is TGTGCCAGCAGTTTGTCCCCCGAACTAGCGGTAGCAGGGGTGTTTTTT. Translated, it gives CASSLSPELAVAGVFF.